There are many counts of the clone carrying this T cell receptor beta chain. Per germline, CDR1 DFQATT and CDR2 SNEGSKA (reference sequence). V lost 6 bases, J lost 0 bases, and 5 bases stayed unmatched. The CDR3 totals 15 residues. One entry per CDR3 protein, called by TCRdb with MiXCR from the RT-PCR reads. This sample has 550,000 to 750,000 distinct CDR3 sequences; 13% to 15% occur once, and the top ten carry 3% to 4.5%. This clonotype was obtained from a female donor in good health, serving as a healthy control. The chain combines TRBV20-1 with TRBJ2-5; 12 bases are a match to TRBD2. The sample consisted of memory CD4+ T cells from blood. The CDR3: CSAIRLAGDQETQYF. In DNA, the CDR3 is TGCAGTGCCATCAGACTAGCGGGAGACCAAGAGACCCAGTACTTC.